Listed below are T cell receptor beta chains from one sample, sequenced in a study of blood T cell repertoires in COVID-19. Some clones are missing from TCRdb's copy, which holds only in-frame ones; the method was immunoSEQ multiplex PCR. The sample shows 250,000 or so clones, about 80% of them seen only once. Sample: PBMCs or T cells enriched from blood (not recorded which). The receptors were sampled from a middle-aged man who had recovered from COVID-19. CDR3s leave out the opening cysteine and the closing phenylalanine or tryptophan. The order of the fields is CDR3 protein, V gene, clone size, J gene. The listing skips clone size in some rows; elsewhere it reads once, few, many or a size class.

ASSLADMGEEKLF | TRBV7-9 | - | TRBJ1-4
ASSPSPGTGGGYT | TRBV3-1/TRBV3-2 | - | TRBJ1-2
ASSYSAIAELF | TRBV6-2/TRBV6-3 | few | TRBJ2-2
ASSLWGGGDSEAF | TRBV11-3 | - | TRBJ1-1
ASSLGQEYNEQF | TRBV5-1 | - | TRBJ2-1
ASGRGSNQPQH | TRBV5-5 | - | TRBJ1-5
ASSLIHSYGYT | TRBV5-1 | - | TRBJ1-2
ASSLGGVNHEQY | TRBV5-1 | - | TRBJ2-7
AWSVRVGQPQH | TRBV30 | - | TRBJ1-5
ASSFGGAWEKLF | TRBV7-9 | once | TRBJ1-4
AISELESLAVISYEQY | TRBV10-3 | - | TRBJ2-7
ATGTGKETQY | TRBV10-3 | - | TRBJ2-5
ASSLSRNTEAF | TRBV5-4 | - | TRBJ1-1
ASTWSLPYEQY | TRBV7-9 | - | TRBJ2-7
ASSRIAGPEQF | TRBV5-1 | - | TRBJ2-1
ASSDLGAGGNTIY | TRBV5-6 | once | TRBJ1-3
ASSLRGAGELF | TRBV12-3/TRBV12-4 | once | TRBJ2-2
ASTRDRGDFFYGYT | TRBV30 | few | TRBJ1-2
ASSSPDRADNEQY | TRBV18 | - | TRBJ2-7
ASSPTGTNYNEQF | TRBV27 | - | TRBJ2-1
ASSLEVQGLTEAF | TRBV7-6 | - | TRBJ1-1
ASSIEGRGAHEQF | TRBV19 | - | TRBJ2-1
ASSLGASGEAGNTIY | TRBV2 | - | TRBJ1-3
ASTRTGQVSYEQY | TRBV28 | - | TRBJ2-7
ASSEELSAWYGYT | TRBV2 | - | TRBJ1-2
ASSGPGQGISGNTIY | TRBV10-2 | once | TRBJ1-3
ASSYREYGNEKLF | TRBV28 | - | TRBJ1-4
ASMTSRSYEQY | TRBV6-5 | - | TRBJ2-7
ASSLGQGVAQPQH | TRBV7-9 | - | TRBJ1-5
ASSQTQNTEAF | TRBV12-3/TRBV12-4 | few | TRBJ1-1
ASSPSGNQPQH | TRBV18 | - | TRBJ1-5
ASSLVGSVGDEAF | TRBV7-2 | once | TRBJ1-1
ASSYAYGEDTQY | TRBV6-5 | - | TRBJ2-3
ASSLTTGAFTYEQY | TRBV11-2 | - | TRBJ2-7
ASSFRTSGRDEQF | TRBV6-2/TRBV6-3 | - | TRBJ2-1
ASSPSSTDTQY | TRBV18 | - | TRBJ2-3
ASSLGLAEYNEQF | TRBV11-2 | - | TRBJ2-1
ASSERGGRVSSPLH | TRBV6-1 | - | TRBJ1-6
ATGSNYGYT | TRBV28 | few | TRBJ1-2
ASSLLGRDGELF | TRBV7-9 | - | TRBJ2-2
ATSDEGNTEAF | TRBV24-1 | - | TRBJ1-1
ASSFNRTSGKGNEQF | TRBV11-3 | - | TRBJ2-1
ASSLDRGDTQY | TRBV6-4 | once | TRBJ2-3
ASSGGGSGRLGDTQY | TRBV6-1 | - | TRBJ2-3